This entry lists 25 T cell receptor beta chains sequenced from one sample in a study of blood T cell repertoires in COVID-19. Generated by immunoSEQ multiplex PCR, the TCRdb table keeps only in-frame clones and is missing some. Of about 210,000 clones listed, approximately 85% are singletons. Sequenced sample: peripheral blood. The source is a woman aged 70-85 years with COVID-19, enrolled during active disease.

J is TRBJ1-1 and V is TRBV19; 8 nucleotides align to TRBD1. This CDR3 spans 16 amino acids. J was trimmed by 3 bases and V by 7 bases; bases with no gene match: 13. In germline, CDR1 is LNHDA, CDR2 SQIVND (reference sequence). CDR3 protein: CASTRTGRSDDTEAFF. For the CDR3, the DNA is TGTGCCAGTACCCGGACAGGGAGGAGCGACGACACTGAAGCTTTCTTT.

A few counts support this clone. This rearrangement joins TRBV11-2 to TRBJ2-2; 9 bases fit TRBD2. The germline CDR1 and CDR2 sequences are SGHAT and FQNNGV. This CDR3 spans 16 amino acids. Trimming cost V 8 bases and J 5 bases; bases outside gene matches: 12. CDR3 DNA: TGTGCCAGCGCGCGGGCGGGAGGGCCGCGTACCGGGGAGCTGTTTTTT. It yields the protein CASARAGGPRTGELFF.

This sequence joins TRBV5-6 and TRBJ1-2; D call uncertain. In germline, CDR1 is SGHDT, CDR2 YYEEEE. The CDR3 extends over 12 amino acids. V was cut by 6 bases and J by 7 bases, with 13 bases left in between. CDR3 bases: TGTGCCAGCACCCGAGGGAGTAGTGGCTACACCTTC. It translates to CASTRGSSGYTF.

The gene calls are TRBV10-3 and TRBJ2-2, with 9 nucleotides matching TRBD2. Germline V gives CDR1 ENHRY, CDR2 SYGVKD. There are 16 residues in the CDR3. The V segment lost 2 bases and the J segment 6 bases; nucleotides outside the gene matches: 7. The CDR3 DNA is TGTGCCATCAGTGAGCGGCTAGCGGGGATGTCCGGGGAGCTGTTTTTT. Protein sequence: CAISERLAGMSGELFF.

The sample holds one count of this clone. The genes are TRBV18 and TRBJ1-1; TRBD1 might be the D (5 bases). V lost 3 bases and J lost 1, with 12 bases in between. This CDR3 has 15 residues. CDR1 is KGHSH and CDR2 is LQKENI in the germline V gene. In nucleotides, the CDR3 is TGTGCCAGCTCACCTGGTGGGGCCGAGAACACTGAAGCTTTCTTT. It encodes CASSPGGAENTEAFF.

This chain uses TRBV6-5 with TRBJ1-6, with D uncertain. The germline CDR1 and CDR2 sequences are MNHEY and SVGAGI. This CDR3 has 11 residues. With 6 bases removed from V and 8 bases from J, the gap between germline ends came to 5 bases. CDR3 sequence reads: CASRRDSPLHF. The CDR3 coding sequence is TGTGCCAGCAGGAGGGATTCACCCCTCCACTTT.

In this sample, this clone turned up a few times. This sequence joins TRBV25-1 and TRBJ1-1; D is undetermined. This CDR3 has 14 residues. Per germline, CDR1 MGHDK and CDR2 SYGVNS. V gave up 2 bases and J gave up 4 bases, with 11 bases separating them. The CDR3 spells CASSEGWPGTEAFF. The CDR3 DNA reads as TGTGCCAGCAGTGAAGGCTGGCCGGGCACTGAAGCTTTCTTT.

The V call is TRBV3-1 (or the pseudogene TRBV3-2), the J call TRBJ1-1; possibly TRBD1 for D (5 bases). Trimming took off 3 bases at V and 4 bases at J, with 9 bases between the two ends. The CDR3 spans 13 residues. Germline CDR1 and CDR2: LGHDT and YNNKEL (reference sequence). In DNA form, the CDR3 reads TGTGCCAGCAGCCAGAGGGGAGGCACTGAAGCTTTCTTT. Protein sequence: CASSQRGGTEAFF.

The chain recombines TRBV18 with TRBJ1-3; no definite D call. V lost 3 bases and J 2 bases, leaving 11 bases between the germline ends. The CDR3 sequence is 15 residues long. Germline loops: CDR1 KGHSH, CDR2 LQKENI. CDR3 DNA sequence: TGTGCCAGCTCACCGTCCCGGGAAACTGGAAACACCATATATTTT. This translates into CASSPSRETGNTIYF.

The rearrangement joins TRBV5-6 to TRBJ1-2; 7 bases fit TRBD1. Germline V gene lookup returns CDR1 SGHDT and CDR2 YYEEEE. With V trimmed by 5 bases and J by 7 bases, 5 bases remained unmatched. This CDR3 region has 12 residues. The CDR3 is CASSTHRGGYTF. CDR3 sequence (DNA): TGTGCCAGCAGTACACACAGGGGTGGCTACACCTTC.

To note about this clone: The germline gene is not matched at one end of the junction; a read error may be the cause. Here the CDR3 DNA reads TGCGCCAGCAGCTTGAACAGTGAAGCTTTCTTT. Amino acids: CASSLNSEAFF. J is TRBJ1-1 and V is TRBV5-1; D gene uncertain. CDR1 is SGHRS and CDR2 is YFSETQ in the germline V gene. This CDR3 has 11 amino acids.

This rearrangement joins TRBV6-6 to TRBJ1-6, with TRBD1 matching 9 bases. Germline V gene lookup returns CDR1 MNHNY and CDR2 SVGAGI (reference sequence). Unmatched junction bases numbered 6, after V lost 8 bases and J lost 7 bases. The CDR3 is 14 residues long. The CDR3 here is CASRGTGINSPLHF. CDR3 DNA sequence: TGTGCCAGCCGGGGGACAGGGATCAATTCACCCCTCCACTTT.

V and J are TRBV9 and TRBJ1-3; tentatively, D is TRBD1 (6 bases). V lost 5 bases, J lost 5 bases, and 14 bases lay in between. CDR1 is SGDLS, CDR2 YYNGEE, per germline. The CDR3 totals 14 residues. The CDR3 loop reads CASSAGTPRNTIYF. DNA of the CDR3: TGTGCCAGCAGTGCCGGGACACCCCGAAACACCATATATTTT. Using reference TRBV9 and TRBJ1-3 for the parts outside the CDR3, the full variable domain is DSGVTQTPKHLITATGQRVTLRCSPRSGDLSVYWYQQSLDQGLQFLIQYYNGEERAKGNILERFSAQQFPDLHSELNLSSLELGDSALYFCASSAGTPRNTIYFGEGSWLTVV.

The chain employs TRBV7-9 and TRBJ2-1; 14 bases line up with TRBD2. Germline trimming cut 4 bases from V and 0 bases from J; bases unmatched to any gene: 2. Germline CDR1 is SEHNR and CDR2 is FQNEAQ (reference sequence). This CDR3 is 17 amino acids long. Here the CDR3 reads CASSSGTSGSSYNEQFF. CDR3 bases: TGTGCCAGCAGCTCCGGGACTAGCGGGAGCTCCTACAATGAGCAGTTCTTC.

The chain is built from TRBV11-2 and TRBJ2-3, with 7 bases fitting TRBD1. The CDR3 runs to 15 residues. J was trimmed by 8 bases and V by 5 bases; bases with no gene match: 13. Per germline, CDR1 SGHAT and CDR2 FQNNGV. Here the CDR3 reads CASSSISGGVGTQYF. The CDR3, as DNA: TGTGCCAGCAGCAGTATTTCAGGGGGTGTTGGTACGCAGTATTTT.

The chain has TRBV2 and TRBJ1-1; no clear D gene. Trimming left V 8 bases short and J 4 bases short, with 17 bases between. This CDR3 has 14 residues. Germline V gives CDR1 SNHLY, CDR2 FYNNEI. DNA for the CDR3: TGTGCCAGCGCGTCGTTCGTTCCGGGCACTGAAGCTTTCTTT. Its translation is CASASFVPGTEAFF.

The chain joins TRBV3-1 (or the pseudogene TRBV3-2) to TRBJ2-6; 7 bases match TRBD2. The CDR3 spans 17 residues. V lost 3 bases and J lost 0; bases outside the gene matches: 5. Per germline, CDR1 LGHDT and CDR2 YNNKEL (reference sequence). The CDR3 spells CASSHHGEGSGANVLTF. In DNA form, the CDR3 reads TGTGCCAGCAGCCACCACGGGGAGGGCTCTGGGGCCAACGTCCTGACTTTC.

The rearrangement uses TRBV7-2 and TRBJ2-5; D is uncertain. V was pared by 4 bases and J by 4 bases, with 10 bases between. CDR3 length: 13 residues. Germline V gene lookup returns CDR1 SGHTA and CDR2 FQGNSA. In DNA, the CDR3 is TGTGCCAGCAGCTCTGGCGGTAGAGAGACCCAGTACTTC. It translates to CASSSGGRETQYF.

The sample holds one count of this clone. The chain links TRBV11-1 to TRBJ1-5; weak D call: TRBD1 (5 bases). Trimming stripped 10 bases from V and 7 bases from J, with 23 bases between. The CDR3 consists of 15 residues. In germline, CDR1 is SGHAT, CDR2 FQDESV (reference sequence). CDR3 DNA: TGTGCCACCATAGGAGGGGTTACACATCCACAGCCCCAGCATTTT. This encodes CATIGGVTHPQPQHF.

The rearrangement links TRBV11-2 to TRBJ2-1, with D possibly matching TRBD1 (6 bases). CDR1 is SGHAT, CDR2 FQNNGV, per germline. CDR3 size: 13 residues. V was shortened by 2 bases and J by 9 bases, with 11 bases between the two germline ends. In nucleotides, the CDR3 is TGTGCCAGCAGCTTACAGGGGATCAGTGAGCAGTTCTTC. As protein: CASSLQGISEQFF.

This chain uses TRBV5-4 with TRBJ2-7; D unclear. The V gene lost 1 base and the J gene lost 2 bases, with 10 bases spanning the gap. The germline V gene encodes CDR1 SGHNT and CDR2 YYREEE (reference sequence). There are 14 residues in the CDR3. CDR3 sequence (DNA): TGTGCCAGCAGCTTGCAGTTGTCAGCCTACGAGCAGTACTTC. Its translation: CASSLQLSAYEQYF.

This rearrangement joins TRBV7-6 to TRBJ2-3; possibly TRBD2 for D (6 bases). The V and J ends lost 1 base and 0 bases respectively, with 11 bases between them. Per the germline V gene, CDR1 is SGHVS and CDR2 is FNYEAQ. This CDR3 is built from 16 residues. DNA for the CDR3: TGTGCCAGCAGCTTAGTCCGGGAGCTCAGCACAGATACGCAGTATTTT. This gives the protein CASSLVRELSTDTQYF.

The chain links TRBV7-9 to TRBJ1-5; D possibly corresponds to TRBD1 (6 bases). V was shortened by 1 base and J by 4 bases, with 11 bases between the two germline ends. Germline V gives CDR1 SEHNR, CDR2 FQNEAQ (reference sequence). The CDR3 loop spans 15 amino acids. The chain's CDR3 is CASSLGTGTNQPQHF. For the CDR3, the DNA is TGTGCCAGCAGCTTAGGTACAGGGACGAATCAGCCCCAGCATTTT.

The CDR3 protein is CASDRVSGTGELFF. Here the CDR3 DNA reads TGTGCCAGCGACAGGGTTTCTGGTACCGGGGAGCTGTTTTTT. The chain combines TRBV2 with TRBJ2-2; 7 bases line up with TRBD1. J was trimmed by 5 bases and V by 8 bases; bases with no gene match: 8. Germline V gene lookup returns CDR1 SNHLY and CDR2 FYNNEI. CDR3 size: 14 residues.

The rearrangement uses TRBV10-3 and TRBJ2-1; 9 bases line up with TRBD2. CDR1 is ENHRY, CDR2 SYGVKD, per germline. This CDR3 comprises 15 residues. Unmatched junction bases numbered 3, after V lost 2 bases and J lost 4 bases. The CDR3 protein is CAISEGLAGYNEQFF. In DNA, the CDR3 is TGTGCCATCAGTGAGGGGCTAGCGGGATACAATGAGCAGTTCTTC.